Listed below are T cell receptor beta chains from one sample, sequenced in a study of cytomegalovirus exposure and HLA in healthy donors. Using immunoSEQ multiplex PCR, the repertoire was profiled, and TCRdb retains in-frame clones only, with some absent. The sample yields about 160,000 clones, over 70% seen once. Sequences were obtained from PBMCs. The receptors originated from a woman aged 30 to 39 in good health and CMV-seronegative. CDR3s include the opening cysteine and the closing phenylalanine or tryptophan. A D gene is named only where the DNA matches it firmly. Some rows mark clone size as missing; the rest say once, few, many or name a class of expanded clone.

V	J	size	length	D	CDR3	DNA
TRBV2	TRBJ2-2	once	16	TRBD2	CASSESGGANTGELFF	TGTGCCAGCAGTGAAAGCGGGGGCGCCAACACCGGGGAGCTGTTTTTT
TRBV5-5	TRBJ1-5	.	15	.	CASSPGQHSNQPQHF	TGTGCCAGCAGCCCCGGACAGCATAGCAATCAGCCCCAGCATTTT
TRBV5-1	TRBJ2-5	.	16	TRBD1	CASSLAQGQLRETQYF	TGCGCCAGCAGCTTGGCTCAGGGACAGCTAAGAGAGACCCAGTACTTC
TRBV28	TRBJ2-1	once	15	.	CASSLGRGFNNEQFF	TGTGCCAGCAGTTTGGGACGGGGGTTCAACAATGAGCAGTTCTTC
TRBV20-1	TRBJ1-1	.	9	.	CRPGTEAFF	TGCAGGCCCGGGACTGAAGCTTTCTTT
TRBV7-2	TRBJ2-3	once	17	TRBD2	CASSYEGLAPGTDTQYF	TGTGCCAGCAGCTATGAGGGACTAGCTCCGGGCACAGATACGCAGTATTTT
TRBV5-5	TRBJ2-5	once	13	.	CASSLSGQETQYF	TGTGCCAGCAGCTTGAGCGGGCAAGAGACCCAGTACTTC
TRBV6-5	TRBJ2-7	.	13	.	CASSYERYYEQYF	TGTGCCAGCAGTTACGAGAGATACTACGAGCAGTACTTC
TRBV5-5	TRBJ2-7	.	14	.	CASSRTLGPYEQYF	TGTGCCAGCAGCCGGACGCTGGGGCCCTACGAGCAGTACTTC
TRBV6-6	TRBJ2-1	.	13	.	CAVRGSSYNEQFF	TGTGCCGTAAGGGGTAGCTCCTACAATGAGCAGTTCTTC
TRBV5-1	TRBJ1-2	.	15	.	CASSLFPSSNYGYTF	TGCGCCAGCAGCTTGTTTCCCAGTTCTAACTATGGCTACACCTTC
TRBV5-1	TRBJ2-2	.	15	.	CASSPEGGAAGELFF	TGCGCCAGCAGCCCGGAGGGAGGAGCGGCCGGGGAGCTGTTTTTT
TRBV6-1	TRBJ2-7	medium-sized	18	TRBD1	CASSEARTGGRSRYEQYF	TGTGCCAGCAGTGAAGCCCGGACAGGGGGCCGTTCTAGGTACGAGCAGTACTTC
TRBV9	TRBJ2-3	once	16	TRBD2	CASSLSGALRTDTQYF	TGTGCCAGCAGCCTCAGCGGGGCACTACGCACAGATACGCAGTATTTT
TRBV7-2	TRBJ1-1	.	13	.	CASSLTRDTEAFF	TGTGCCAGCAGCTTAACCAGGGACACTGAAGCTTTCTTT
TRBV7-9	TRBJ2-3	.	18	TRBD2	CASSSRAGGRLGSDTQYF	TGTGCCAGCAGCTCTCGAGCGGGGGGGCGGTTGGGTTCAGATACGCAGTATTTT
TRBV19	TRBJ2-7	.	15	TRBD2	CASSILSGGLYEQYF	TGTGCCAGTAGCATACTATCGGGGGGTCTTTACGAGCAGTACTTC
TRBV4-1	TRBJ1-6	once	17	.	CASSQPGQLSYNSPLHF	TGCGCCAGCAGCCAGCCCGGACAGCTCTCCTATAATTCACCCCTCCACTTT
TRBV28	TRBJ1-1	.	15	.	CASSSFQGLNTEAFF	TGTGCCAGCAGTTCTTTCCAGGGCCTGAACACTGAAGCTTTCTTT
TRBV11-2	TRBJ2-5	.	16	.	CASSFRIRSPGETQYF	TGTGCCAGCAGCTTTCGTATCCGTAGCCCGGGAGAGACCCAGTACTTC
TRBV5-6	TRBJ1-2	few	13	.	CASSLNRDYGYTF	TGTGCCAGCAGCTTAAACAGGGACTATGGCTACACCTTC
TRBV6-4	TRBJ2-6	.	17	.	CASSNYGLPSGANVLTF	TGTGCCAGCAGTAATTATGGGCTCCCCTCTGGGGCCAACGTCCTGACTTTC
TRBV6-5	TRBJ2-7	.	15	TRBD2	CASTIQGLASYEQYF	TGTGCCAGCACCATTCAGGGACTAGCATCCTACGAGCAGTACTTC
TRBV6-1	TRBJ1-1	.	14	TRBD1	CASSSDRANTEAFF	TGTGCCAGCAGTTCAGACAGGGCGAACACTGAAGCTTTCTTT
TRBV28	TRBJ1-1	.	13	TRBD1	CASSYRGGREAFF	TGTGCCAGCAGTTACAGGGGTGGGAGGGAAGCTTTCTTT
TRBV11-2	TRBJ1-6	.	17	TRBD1	CASSLGDRGPTGSPLHF	TGTGCCAGCAGCTTAGGAGACAGGGGGCCTACCGGTTCACCCCTCCACTTT
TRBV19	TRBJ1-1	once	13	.	CASIERVNTEAFF	TGTGCCAGTATAGAGCGGGTGAACACTGAAGCTTTCTTT